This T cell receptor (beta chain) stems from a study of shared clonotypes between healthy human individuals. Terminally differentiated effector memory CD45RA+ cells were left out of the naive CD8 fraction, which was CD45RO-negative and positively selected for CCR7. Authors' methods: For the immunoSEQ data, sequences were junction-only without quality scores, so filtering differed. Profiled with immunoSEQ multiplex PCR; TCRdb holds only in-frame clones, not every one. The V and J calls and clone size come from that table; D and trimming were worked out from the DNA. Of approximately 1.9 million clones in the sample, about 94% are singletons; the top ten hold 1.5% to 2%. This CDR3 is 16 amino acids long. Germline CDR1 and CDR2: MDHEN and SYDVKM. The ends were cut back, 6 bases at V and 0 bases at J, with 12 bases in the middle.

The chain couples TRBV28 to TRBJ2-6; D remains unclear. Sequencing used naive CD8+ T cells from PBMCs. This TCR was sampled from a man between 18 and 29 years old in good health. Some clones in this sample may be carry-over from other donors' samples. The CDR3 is CASRLPTLSGANVLTF. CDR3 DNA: TGTGCCAGCAGGCTGCCCACTCTCTCTGGGGCCAACGTCCTGACTTTC.